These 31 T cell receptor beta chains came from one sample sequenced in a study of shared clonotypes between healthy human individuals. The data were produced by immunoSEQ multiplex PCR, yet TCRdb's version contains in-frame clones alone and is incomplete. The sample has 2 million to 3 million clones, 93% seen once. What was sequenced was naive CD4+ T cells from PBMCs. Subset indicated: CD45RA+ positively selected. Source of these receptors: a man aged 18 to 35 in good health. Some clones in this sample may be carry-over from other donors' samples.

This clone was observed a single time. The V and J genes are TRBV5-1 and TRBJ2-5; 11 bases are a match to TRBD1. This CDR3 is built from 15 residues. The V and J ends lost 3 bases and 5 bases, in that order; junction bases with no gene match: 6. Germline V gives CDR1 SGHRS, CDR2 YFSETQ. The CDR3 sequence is CASSSRTGGGETQYF. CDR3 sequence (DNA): TGCGCCAGCAGCTCCAGGACAGGGGGCGGGGAGACCCAGTACTTC.

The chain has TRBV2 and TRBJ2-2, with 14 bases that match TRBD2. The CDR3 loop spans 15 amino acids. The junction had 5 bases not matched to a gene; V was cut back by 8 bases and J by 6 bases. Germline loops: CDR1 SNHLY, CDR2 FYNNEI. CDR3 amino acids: CASWGTSGSSGELFF. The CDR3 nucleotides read TGTGCCAGCTGGGGGACTAGCGGGAGTTCCGGGGAGCTGTTTTTT.

This CDR3 reads CASLGPLGYNEQFF. CDR3 DNA sequence: TGTGCCAGCCTTGGGCCCCTAGGCTACAATGAGCAGTTCTTC. The chain carries TRBV6-6 and TRBJ2-1, with no clear D. The CDR3 sequence is 14 residues long. Germline V CDR1 and CDR2: MNHNY, SVGAGI (reference sequence). V lost 8 bases to trimming and J lost 3 bases, with 14 bases between them.

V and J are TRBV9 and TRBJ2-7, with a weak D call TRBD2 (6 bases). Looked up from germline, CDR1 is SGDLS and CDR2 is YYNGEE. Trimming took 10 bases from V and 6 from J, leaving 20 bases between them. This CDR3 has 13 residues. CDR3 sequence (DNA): TGTGCCGGCTCACGGGAGAGTCAGAGCGAGCAGTACTTC. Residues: CAGSRESQSEQYF.

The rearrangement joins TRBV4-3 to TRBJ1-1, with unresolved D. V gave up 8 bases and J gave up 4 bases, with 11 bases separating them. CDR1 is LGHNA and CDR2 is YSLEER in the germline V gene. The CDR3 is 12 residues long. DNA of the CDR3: TGCGCCAGCCGCCGACGGGGCACTGAAGCTTTCTTT. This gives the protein CASRRRGTEAFF.

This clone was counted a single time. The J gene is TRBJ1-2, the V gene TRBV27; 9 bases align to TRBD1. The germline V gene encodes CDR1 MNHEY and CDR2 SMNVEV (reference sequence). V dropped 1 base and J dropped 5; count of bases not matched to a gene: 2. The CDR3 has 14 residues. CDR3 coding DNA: TGTGCCAGCAGTTTATTGGGACAGGGTTATGGCTACACCTTC. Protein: CASSLLGQGYGYTF.

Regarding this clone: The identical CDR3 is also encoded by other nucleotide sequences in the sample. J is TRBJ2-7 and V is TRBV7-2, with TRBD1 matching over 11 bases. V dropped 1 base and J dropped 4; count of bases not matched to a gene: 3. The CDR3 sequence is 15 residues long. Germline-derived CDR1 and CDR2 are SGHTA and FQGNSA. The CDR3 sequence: CASSLGGQGAYEQYF. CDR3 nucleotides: TGTGCCAGCAGCTTAGGTGGACAGGGGGCGTACGAGCAGTACTTC.

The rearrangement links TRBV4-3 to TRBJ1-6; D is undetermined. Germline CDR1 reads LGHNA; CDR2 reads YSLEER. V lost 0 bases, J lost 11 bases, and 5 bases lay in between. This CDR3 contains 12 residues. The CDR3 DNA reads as TGCGCCAGCAGCCAAGAGGGGACACCCCTCCACTTT. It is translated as CASSQEGTPLHF.

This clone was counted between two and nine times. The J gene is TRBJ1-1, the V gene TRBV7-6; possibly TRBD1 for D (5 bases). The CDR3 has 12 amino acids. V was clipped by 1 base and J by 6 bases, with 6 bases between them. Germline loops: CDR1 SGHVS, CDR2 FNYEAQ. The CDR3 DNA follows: TGTGCCAGCAGCTTAGTAGGGGCTGAAGCTTTCTTT. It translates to CASSLVGAEAFF.

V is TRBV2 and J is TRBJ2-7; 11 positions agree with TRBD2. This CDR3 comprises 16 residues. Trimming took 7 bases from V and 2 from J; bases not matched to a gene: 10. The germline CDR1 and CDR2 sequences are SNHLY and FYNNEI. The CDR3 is CASMVVAGGLTYEQYF. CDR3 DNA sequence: TGTGCCAGCATGGTAGTAGCGGGAGGGCTCACCTACGAGCAGTACTTC.

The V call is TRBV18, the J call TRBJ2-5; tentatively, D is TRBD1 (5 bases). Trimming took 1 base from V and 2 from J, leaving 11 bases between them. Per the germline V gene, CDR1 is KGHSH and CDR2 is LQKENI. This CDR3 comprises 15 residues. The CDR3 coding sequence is TGTGCCAGCTCACCACAACAGGCCTTTCAAGAGACCCAGTACTTC. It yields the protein CASSPQQAFQETQYF.

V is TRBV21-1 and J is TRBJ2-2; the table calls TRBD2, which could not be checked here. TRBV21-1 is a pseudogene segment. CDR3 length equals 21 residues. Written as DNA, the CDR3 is TGTGCCAGCAGCAACCCGGGACTAGCGGGAGGGGGATTTTTTTCTCCCGGGGAGCTGTTTTTT. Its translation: CASSNPGLAGGGFFSPGELFF.

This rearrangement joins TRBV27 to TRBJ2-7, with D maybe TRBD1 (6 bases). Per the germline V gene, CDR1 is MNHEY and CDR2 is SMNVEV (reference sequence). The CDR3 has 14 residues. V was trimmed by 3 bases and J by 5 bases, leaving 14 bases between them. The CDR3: CASSFNRVSHEQYF. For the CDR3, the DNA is TGTGCCAGCAGTTTTAACAGGGTAAGCCACGAGCAGTACTTC.

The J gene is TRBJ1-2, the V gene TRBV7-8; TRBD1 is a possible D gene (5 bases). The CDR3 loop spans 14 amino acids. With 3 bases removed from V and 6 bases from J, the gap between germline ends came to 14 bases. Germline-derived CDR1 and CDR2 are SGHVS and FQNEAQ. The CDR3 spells CASSLSGEGDGYTF. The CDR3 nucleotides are TGTGCCAGCAGCTTGTCGGGGGAAGGCGATGGCTACACCTTC.

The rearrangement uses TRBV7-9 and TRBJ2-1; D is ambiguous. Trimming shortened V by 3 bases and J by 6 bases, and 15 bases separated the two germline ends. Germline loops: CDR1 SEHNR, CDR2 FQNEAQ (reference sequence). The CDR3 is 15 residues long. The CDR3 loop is CASSLAKTVANEQFF. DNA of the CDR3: TGTGCCAGCAGCTTGGCGAAGACGGTCGCCAATGAGCAGTTCTTC.

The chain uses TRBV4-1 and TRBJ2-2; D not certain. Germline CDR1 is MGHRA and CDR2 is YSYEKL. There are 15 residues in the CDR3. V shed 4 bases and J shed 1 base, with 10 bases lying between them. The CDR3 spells CASSLYKGNTGELFF. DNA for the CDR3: TGCGCCAGCAGCCTCTATAAGGGGAACACCGGGGAGCTGTTTTTT.

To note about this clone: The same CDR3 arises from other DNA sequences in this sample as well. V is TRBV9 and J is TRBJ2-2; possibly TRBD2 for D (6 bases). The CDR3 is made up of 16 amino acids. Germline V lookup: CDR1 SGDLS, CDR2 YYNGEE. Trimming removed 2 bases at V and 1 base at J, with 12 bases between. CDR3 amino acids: CASSVGGNLNTGELFF. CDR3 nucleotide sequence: TGTGCCAGCAGCGTCGGGGGAAATCTGAACACCGGGGAGCTGTTTTTT.

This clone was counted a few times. This CDR3 reads CASSGGTDNQPQHF. The CDR3 DNA follows: TGTGCCAGCAGCGGCGGGACCGACAATCAGCCCCAGCATTTT. The V call is TRBV9, the J call TRBJ1-5, with a possible D match to TRBD1 (5 bases). Germline V CDR1 and CDR2: SGDLS, YYNGEE. V was clipped by 3 bases and J by 3 bases, with 10 bases between them. The length of the CDR3 is 14 residues.

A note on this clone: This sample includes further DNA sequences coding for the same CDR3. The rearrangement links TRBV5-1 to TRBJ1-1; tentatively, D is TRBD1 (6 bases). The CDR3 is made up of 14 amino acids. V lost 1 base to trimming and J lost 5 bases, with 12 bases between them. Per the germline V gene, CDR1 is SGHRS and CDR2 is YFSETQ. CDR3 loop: CASSLSGGRTEAFF. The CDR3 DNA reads TGCGCCAGCAGCTTGTCCGGGGGCCGGACTGAAGCTTTCTTT.

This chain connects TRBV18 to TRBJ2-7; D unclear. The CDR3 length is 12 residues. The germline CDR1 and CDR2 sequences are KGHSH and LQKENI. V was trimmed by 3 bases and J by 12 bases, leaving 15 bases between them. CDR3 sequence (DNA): TGTGCCAGCTCACCCTCCAGTCAGAATCCGTACTTC. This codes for CASSPSSQNPYF.

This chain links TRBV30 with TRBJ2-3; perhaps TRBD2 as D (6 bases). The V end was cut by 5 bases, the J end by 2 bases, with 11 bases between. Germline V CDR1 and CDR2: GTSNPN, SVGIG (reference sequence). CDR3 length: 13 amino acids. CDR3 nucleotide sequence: TGTGCCTGGTCGGGACTCTTCACAGATACGCAGTATTTT. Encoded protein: CAWSGLFTDTQYF.

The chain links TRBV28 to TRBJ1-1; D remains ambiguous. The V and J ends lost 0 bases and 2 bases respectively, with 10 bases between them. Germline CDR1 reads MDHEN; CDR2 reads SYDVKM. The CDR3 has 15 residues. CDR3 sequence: CASSLWDGRNTEAFF. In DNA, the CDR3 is TGTGCCAGCAGTTTATGGGACGGAAGAAACACTGAAGCTTTCTTT.

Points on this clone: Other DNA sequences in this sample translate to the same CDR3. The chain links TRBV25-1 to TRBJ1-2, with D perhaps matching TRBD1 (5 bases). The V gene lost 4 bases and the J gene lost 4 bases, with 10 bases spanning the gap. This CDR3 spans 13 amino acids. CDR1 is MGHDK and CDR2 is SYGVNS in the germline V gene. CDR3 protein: CASSAGTAYGYTF. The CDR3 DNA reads TGTGCCAGCAGTGCGGGGACGGCCTATGGCTACACCTTC.

DNA of the CDR3: TGTGCCAGCAGTAGGGGGGCCAGTAACTATGGCTACACCTTC. Its protein is CASSRGASNYGYTF. This rearrangement joins TRBV2 to TRBJ1-2; D is perhaps TRBD1 (6 bases). The CDR3 length is 14 residues. CDR1 SNHLY and CDR2 FYNNEI come from the germline V gene. The ends were cut back, 5 bases at V and 1 base at J, with 11 bases in the middle.

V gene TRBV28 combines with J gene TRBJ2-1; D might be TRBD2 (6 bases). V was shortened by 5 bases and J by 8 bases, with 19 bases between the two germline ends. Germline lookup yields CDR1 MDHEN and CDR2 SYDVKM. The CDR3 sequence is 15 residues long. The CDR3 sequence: CASSLILVGSHEQFF. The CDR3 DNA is TGTGCCAGCAGTCTAATCCTAGTCGGGAGCCATGAGCAGTTCTTC.

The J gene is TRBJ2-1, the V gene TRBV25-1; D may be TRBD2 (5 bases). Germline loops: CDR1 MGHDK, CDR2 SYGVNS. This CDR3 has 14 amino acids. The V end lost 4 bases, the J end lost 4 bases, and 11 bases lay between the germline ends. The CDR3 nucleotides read TGTGCCAGCAGTGCACGAGGGCTATACAATGAGCAGTTCTTC. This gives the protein CASSARGLYNEQFF.

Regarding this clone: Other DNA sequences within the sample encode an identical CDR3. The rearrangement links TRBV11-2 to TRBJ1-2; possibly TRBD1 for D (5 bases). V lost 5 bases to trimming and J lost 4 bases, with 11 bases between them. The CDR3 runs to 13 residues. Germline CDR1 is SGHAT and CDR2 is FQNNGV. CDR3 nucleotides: TGTGCCAGCAGCCCGACAGCGCCCTATGGCTACACCTTC. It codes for CASSPTAPYGYTF.

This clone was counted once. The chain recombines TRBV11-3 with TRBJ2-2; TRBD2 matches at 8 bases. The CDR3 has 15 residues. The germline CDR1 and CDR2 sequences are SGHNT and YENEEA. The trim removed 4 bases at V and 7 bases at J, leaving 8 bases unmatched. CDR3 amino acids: CASSSLGAGGGELFF. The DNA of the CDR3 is TGTGCCAGCAGCTCACTCGGGGCGGGAGGCGGGGAGCTGTTTTTT.

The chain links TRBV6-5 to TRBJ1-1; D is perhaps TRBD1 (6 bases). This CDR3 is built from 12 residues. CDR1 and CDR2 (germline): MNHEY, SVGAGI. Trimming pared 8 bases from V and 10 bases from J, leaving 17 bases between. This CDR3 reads CASAPLQGRAFF. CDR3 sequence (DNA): TGTGCCAGCGCGCCCCTGCAGGGGAGAGCTTTCTTT.

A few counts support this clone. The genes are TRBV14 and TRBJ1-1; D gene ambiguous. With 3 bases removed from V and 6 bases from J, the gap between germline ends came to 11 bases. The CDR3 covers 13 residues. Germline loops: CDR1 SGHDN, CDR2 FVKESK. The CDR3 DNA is TGTGCCAGCAGCCAGTATATAGGGTCTGAAGCTTTCTTT. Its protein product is CASSQYIGSEAFF.

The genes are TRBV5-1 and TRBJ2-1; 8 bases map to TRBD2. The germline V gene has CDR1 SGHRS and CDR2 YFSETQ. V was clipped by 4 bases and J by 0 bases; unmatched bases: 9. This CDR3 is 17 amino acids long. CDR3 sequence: CASSKPTSGSSYNEQFF. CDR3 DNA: TGCGCCAGCAGCAAACCAACTAGCGGAAGCTCCTACAATGAGCAGTTCTTC.